What follows are 2 T cell receptor beta chains derived from one specimen sequenced in a study of metastatic and nonmetastatic thyroid tumors. Thyroid surgery had not been preceded by any treatment in any patient. TCRdb re-called the PCR reads with MiXCR. The sample comprises 50,000 to 60,000 clones, 17% of which are singletons, and 3% rests with the top ten. Material: blood. All receptors come from a female donor with papillary thyroid cancer or a benign thyroid nodule (not recorded which). Some clones in this sample may be carry-over from other donors' samples.

This clone was detected only a few times. Mismatch with germline at one junction end may stem from a read error. The chain links TRBV6-2 or TRBV6-3 to TRBJ1-2; tentative D call: TRBD1 (5 bases). Germline V gives CDR1 MNHEY, CDR2 SVGEGT. The CDR3 extends over 16 amino acids. Here the CDR3 DNA reads TGTGCCAGCATTTACTCCCTCGGGGCAGTGGGCTATGGCTACACCTTC. Protein sequence: CASIYSLGAVGYGYTF.

This clone occurred many times. V and J are TRBV7-9 and TRBJ2-5, with D tentatively TRBD1 or TRBD2 (7 bases each). V was trimmed by 3 bases and J by 5 bases, leaving 13 bases between them. Germline CDR1 is SEHNR and CDR2 is FQNEAQ (reference sequence). CDR3 length: 14 residues. The CDR3 region is CASSFRQGGETQYF. The CDR3 nucleotides read TGTGCCAGCAGCTTCAGACAGGGAGGGGAGACCCAGTACTTC.